This T cell receptor beta chain comes out of a study of CXCR3-negative and CXCR3-positive naive CD8 T cells. Each TRB cDNA library was prepared by 5' RACE (with UMI labels). After re-calling the 5' RACE reads, TCRdb lists one entry per CDR3 protein, DNA absent. The sample data list around 110,000 distinct CDR3 sequences. Study-level findings and limits: More hydrophobic TRB CDR3s were found in CXCR3-positive naive cells than in CXCR3-negative naive cells. Naive subsets were similarly diverse, while memory CD8+ repertoires were much less diverse.

Every CD8+ subset sample held around 300,000 flow-sorted cells, done in triplicate. Turning to this clonotype: Its antigen is not known.

The V gene's germline CDR1 is SGHNT and CDR2 YENEEA. The CDR3 loop spans 15 amino acids. The sequence came from a human donor in good health. Some clones in this sample may be carry-over from other donors' samples. The chain is built from TRBV11-3 and TRBJ2-3. The sequenced sample was naive CXCR3+ CD8+ T cells from blood. The subset: CD45RO-CCR7+CD27+CD95- naive CD8+ T cells expressing CXCR3 (TNR3+). CDR3 sequence: CASSSSWGSTDTQYF.